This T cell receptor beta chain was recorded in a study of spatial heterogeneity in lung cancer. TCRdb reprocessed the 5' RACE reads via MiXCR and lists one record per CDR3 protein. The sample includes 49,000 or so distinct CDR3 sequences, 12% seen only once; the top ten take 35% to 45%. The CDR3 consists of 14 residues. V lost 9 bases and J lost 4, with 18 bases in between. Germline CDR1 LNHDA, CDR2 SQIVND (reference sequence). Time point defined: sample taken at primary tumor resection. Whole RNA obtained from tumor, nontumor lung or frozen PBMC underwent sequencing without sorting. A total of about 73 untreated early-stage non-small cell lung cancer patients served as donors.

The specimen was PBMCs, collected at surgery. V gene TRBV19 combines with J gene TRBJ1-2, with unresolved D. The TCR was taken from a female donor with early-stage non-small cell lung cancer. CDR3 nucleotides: TGTGCCAGCAGAAACAACGCTGAAGCCTATGGCTACACCTTC. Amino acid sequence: CASRNNAEAYGYTF.